This TCR beta chain was identified during a study of blood T cell repertoires in COVID-19. Study summary: Material from acute and convalescent COVID-19 was sourced from the United States, Italy and Spain. From T cells, B-cell-depleted T cells, or PBMCs came the material, which was cDNA or gDNA.

In the source study's methods: It was from reference gene primer amplification that nucleated cell counts were estimated. The method was immunoSEQ multiplex PCR; TCRdb's version includes in-frame clones alone and lacks a portion of them. V and J calls and clone size are given by that table; D and trimming were obtained from the DNA. The table includes about 59,000 clones, 91% detected once. The TCR was taken from a human donor in a cohort sampled during active COVID-19. Sequenced material: peripheral blood.

The CDR3 region has the DNA TGTGCCAGTCTTGGGACAGTCCTCACCGGGGAGCTGTTTTTT. It yields the protein CASLGTVLTGELFF. This rearrangement joins TRBV2 to TRBJ2-2, with 7 bases aligning to TRBD1. The CDR3 is 14 amino acids. V lost 9 bases to trimming and J lost 4 bases; unmatched junction nucleotides: 8. CDR1 SNHLY and CDR2 FYNNEI come from the germline V gene.